This T cell receptor beta chain was obtained from a study of CD8 T cells in Susac syndrome. Findings and limits, study-wide: TCR sequencing and HLA analysis covered a relatively small number of individuals.

Random hexamers were used to reverse transcribe an amount of roughly 0.5 to 1 ug RNA. Multiplex immunoSEQ PCR targeted 54 Vbeta and 13 Jbeta TCR beta segments. TCRdb fed the immunoSEQ multiplex PCR reads into MiXCR, producing one record per CDR3 protein. The sample has about 130,000 distinct CDR3 sequences; around 91% are singletons. About this clonotype: As yet, its antigen is unknown.

CDR1 and CDR2 from the germline V gene are MNHNS and SASEGT. V was clipped by 7 bases and J by 0 bases, with 9 bases between them. The CDR3 runs to 14 residues. Sequencing of TCR beta covered CD8+ and CD4+ T cells obtained from blood. The sequenced sample consisted of CD8+ T cells from PBMCs. The chain employs TRBV6-1 and TRBJ2-2; D assignment may be TRBD1 or TRBD2 (5 bases each). This sequence originates from a human donor with multiple sclerosis. CDR3 loop: CASTGTANTGELFF. As DNA, the CDR3 is TGTGCCAGCACAGGGACCGCGAACACCGGGGAGCTGTTTTTT.